This T cell receptor beta chain was sequenced during a study of cytomegalovirus exposure and HLA in healthy donors. Background on the study: Earlier findings included about 120 million unique TCR beta sequences obtained from 170 million or so T cells. Study findings and constraints: TCR beta chains numbering about 160 were designated cytomegalovirus-associated. Reports state that TCR beta sequences accurately predicted most subjects' HLA-A and HLA-B alleles. An apparent linkage of common viral pathogens to several of the most significant clusters emerged in a later analysis.

The CDR3 sequence is 13 residues long. Deletions cut 4 bases from V and 5 bases from J, with 9 bases between. Germline CDR1 SEHNR, CDR2 FQNEAQ (reference sequence). Remarks on this clone: Antigen: not known.

Vbeta (60) and Jbeta (13) primers were used in the PCR. The protocol was immunoSEQ multiplex PCR, while the TCRdb copy is restricted to in-frame clones and leaves out a portion. The repertoire holds 150,000 to 200,000 clones, under 85% seen once, with under 5% in the top ten. The sequence was collected from a man between 18 and 29 years old in good health and CMV-seronegative. The sequencing sample was made of PBMCs. The V and J genes are TRBV7-9 and TRBJ2-1; D gene ambiguous. CDR3 sequence reads: CASSYPQHNEQFF. The CDR3 region has the DNA TGTGCCAGCAGCTACCCACAGCACAATGAGCAGTTCTTC.